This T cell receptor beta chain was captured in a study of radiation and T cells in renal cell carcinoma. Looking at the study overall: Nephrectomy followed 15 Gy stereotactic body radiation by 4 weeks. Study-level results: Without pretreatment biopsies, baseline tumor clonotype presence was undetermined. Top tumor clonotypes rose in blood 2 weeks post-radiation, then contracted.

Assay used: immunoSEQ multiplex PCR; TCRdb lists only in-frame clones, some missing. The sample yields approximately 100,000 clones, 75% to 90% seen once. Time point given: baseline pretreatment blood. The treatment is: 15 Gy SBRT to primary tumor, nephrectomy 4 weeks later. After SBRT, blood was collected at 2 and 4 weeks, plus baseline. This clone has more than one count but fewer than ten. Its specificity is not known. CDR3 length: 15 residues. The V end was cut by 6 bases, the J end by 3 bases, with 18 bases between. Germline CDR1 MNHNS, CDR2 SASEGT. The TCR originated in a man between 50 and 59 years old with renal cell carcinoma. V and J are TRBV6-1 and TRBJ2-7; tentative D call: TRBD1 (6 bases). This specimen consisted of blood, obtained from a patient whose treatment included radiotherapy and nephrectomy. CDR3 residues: CASRATGTPIYEQYF. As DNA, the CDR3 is TGTGCCAGCAGGGCCACCGGGACACCTATCTACGAGCAGTACTTC.